This T cell receptor (beta chain) was sequenced for a study of blood T cell repertoires in COVID-19. Profiling relied on immunoSEQ multiplex PCR, and the TCRdb table lists in-frame clones only, not all of them. The data show about 270,000 clones, with around 89% seen just once and around 2% held by the top ten. Across about two dozen US areas, participants ranged in age from 18 to 89 years. The CDR3 extends over 13 amino acids. The germline gives CDR1 MGHRA, CDR2 YSYEKL. V was cut by 1 base and J by 8 bases, with 9 bases left in between. The sample consisted of PBMCs or T cells enriched from blood (not recorded which). J is TRBJ1-3 and V is TRBV4-1; D is ambiguous. This clonotype originated in a woman aged 18-29 years who had recovered from COVID-19. CDR3 DNA sequence: TGCGCCAGCAGCCAAGTTGGCGGGGACACCATATATTTT. Translating it yields CASSQVGGDTIYF.